This is a list of T cell receptor beta chains from one sample in a study of blood T cell repertoires in COVID-19. Clones were sequenced by immunoSEQ multiplex PCR, and TCRdb holds only the in-frame ones, with some missing. The repertoire holds tens of thousands of clones, with about 87% as singletons. The sample consisted of peripheral blood. These receptors all stem from a man aged 45-65 years with active COVID-19. Both conserved end residues are part of each CDR3. Fields, in order: clone size, D gene, V gene, J gene, CDR3 protein, CDR3 DNA. D genes are given only for firm matches. Clone size is shown for a subset of rows, as once, few, many or a class of expanded clone.

>NA|TRBD1|TRBV7-9|TRBJ2-6
CASSIHRDRAPSGANVLTF
TGTGCCAGCAGCATACACCGGGACAGGGCCCCCTCTGGGGCCAACGTCCTGACTTTC
>NA|TRBD1|TRBV3-1/TRBV3-2|TRBJ1-2
CATMRTGANYGYTF
TGTGCCACCATGAGGACAGGTGCTAACTATGGCTACACCTTC
>NA|NA|TRBV7-2|TRBJ2-2
CASSPLQLPTGELFF
TGTGCCAGCAGCCCGCTTCAACTGCCCACCGGGGAGCTGTTTTTT
>NA|TRBD2|TRBV9|TRBJ2-2
CASSVTSGLNTGELFF
TGTGCCAGCAGCGTAACTAGCGGGTTGAACACCGGGGAGCTGTTTTTT
>NA|TRBD1|TRBV7-2|TRBJ1-2
CASSLGGQGGDYGYTF
TGTGCCAGCAGCTTAGGAGGACAGGGAGGCGACTATGGCTACACCTTC
>NA|NA|TRBV28|TRBJ1-4
CASSLPQGYARAKLFF
TGTGCCAGCAGTTTACCGCAGGGGTACGCTCGTGCAAAACTGTTTTTT
>NA|NA|TRBV5-6|TRBJ2-3
CASSLAQGLTDTQYF
TGTGCCAGCAGCTTGGCCCAGGGGCTCACAGATACGCAGTATTTT
>NA|TRBD1|TRBV4-3|TRBJ2-1
CASSQQGALDEQFF
TGCGCCAGCAGCCAGCAGGGGGCTCTCGATGAGCAGTTCTTC
>once|TRBD1|TRBV7-9|TRBJ1-5
CASSPGSSQGASPQPQHF
TGTGCCAGCAGCCCAGGTTCGTCCCAGGGGGCTAGCCCTCAGCCCCAGCATTTT
>NA|NA|TRBV29-1|TRBJ2-7
CSVEDNSYEQYF
TGCAGCGTTGAAGACAACTCCTACGAGCAGTACTTC
>NA|NA|TRBV2|TRBJ2-3
CASILYSGPTDTQYF
TGTGCCAGCATCTTGTACTCAGGGCCCACAGATACGCAGTATTTT
>NA|TRBD1|TRBV18|TRBJ2-7
CATQGQGVLEQYF
TGTGCCACCCAGGGACAGGGGGTCCTCGAGCAGTACTTC
>NA|NA|TRBV29-1|TRBJ1-4
CSVGLAGSDEKLFF
TGCAGCGTTGGCCTTGCGGGGAGTGATGAAAAACTGTTTTTT
>few|NA|TRBV7-9|TRBJ1-2
CASSLEVAAYGYTF
TGTGCCAGCAGCTTAGAGGTAGCAGCCTATGGCTACACCTTC
>NA|NA|TRBV6-4|TRBJ1-6
CASSELQDSPLHF
TGTGCCAGCAGTGAGCTGCAGGATTCACCCCTCCACTTT
>NA|NA|TRBV10-2|TRBJ1-1
CASSESPRSNTEAFF
TGCGCCAGCAGTGAGTCGCCCCGGTCCAACACTGAAGCTTTCTTT
>NA|NA|TRBV7-2|TRBJ2-7
CASSIRQAYEQYF
TGTGCCAGCAGCATCAGACAGGCCTACGAGCAGTACTTC
>NA|NA|TRBV5-5|TRBJ2-7
CASSQDSTITSYEQYF
TGTGCCAGCAGCCAGGACTCTACGATAACTTCCTACGAGCAGTACTTC
>NA|NA|TRBV13|TRBJ1-3
CASSTMGGSSGNTIYF
TGTGCCAGCAGCACTATGGGGGGGAGCTCTGGAAACACCATATATTTT
>NA|TRBD1|TRBV5-1|TRBJ1-3
CASSFGGTETGNTIYF
TGCGCCAGCAGCTTTGGAGGGACAGAGACTGGAAACACCATATATTTT
>NA|TRBD2|TRBV24-1|TRBJ2-3
CATSDSLAGEFTDTQYF
TGTGCCACCAGTGATTCCCTAGCGGGGGAGTTCACAGATACGCAGTATTTT
>few|TRBD1|TRBV5-1|TRBJ2-1
CASRRSPETGGRDEQFF
TGCGCCAGCAGAAGATCCCCAGAAACAGGGGGAAGGGATGAGCAGTTCTTC
>NA|NA|TRBV10-2|TRBJ1-4
CASSEFSPFAGLQGEKLFF
TGCGCCAGCAGTGAGTTTAGCCCTTTTGCGGGGCTCCAGGGTGAAAAACTGTTTTTT
>NA|NA|TRBV11-2|TRBJ2-3
CASSLSTFADTQYF
TGTGCCAGCAGCTTATCAACCTTTGCGGATACGCAGTATTTT
>NA|NA|TRBV19|TRBJ1-5
CASSIWGRGGNQPQHF
TGTGCCAGTAGTATTTGGGGTCGGGGGGGAAATCAGCCCCAGCATTTT
>NA|TRBD1|TRBV24-1|TRBJ1-2
CATSGTGTGVGYTF
TGTGCCACCAGCGGCACCGGGACAGGGGTTGGCTACACCTTC
>NA|TRBD1|TRBV2|TRBJ1-2
CASTRDRDTYGYTF
TGTGCCAGCACTAGGGACAGGGATACCTATGGCTACACCTTC
>NA|NA|TRBV6-5|TRBJ1-2
CASSFRRDYGYTF
TGTGCCAGCAGCTTCAGGAGGGACTATGGCTACACCTTC
>NA|NA|TRBV7-2|TRBJ1-5
CASSLVGGGTNQPQHF
TGTGCCAGCAGCTTAGTGGGCGGGGGAACCAATCAGCCCCAGCATTTT
>NA|NA|TRBV28|TRBJ2-3
CASKSPGGTDTQYF
TGTGCCAGCAAATCTCCTGGGGGGACAGATACGCAGTATTTT
>NA|NA|TRBV6-6|TRBJ2-3
CASTGVGTDTQYF
TGTGCCAGCACGGGGGTCGGTACAGATACGCAGTATTTT
>NA|TRBD1|TRBV7-9|TRBJ2-7
CASNENPGQGGEQYF
TGTGCCAGCAACGAGAATCCGGGACAGGGAGGCGAGCAGTACTTC
>NA|NA|TRBV21-1|TRBJ2-7
CASSKVETEGRVAGHLFVGEQYF
TGTGCCAGCAGCAAAGTAGAGACGGAAGGACGGGTAGCGGGGCATTTGTTTGTAGGCGAGCAGTACTTC
>NA|TRBD1|TRBV15|TRBJ1-5
CATSLTGVNQPQHF
TGTGCCACCAGTTTGACAGGGGTTAATCAGCCCCAGCATTTT
>NA|NA|TRBV11-2|TRBJ2-1
CASSTITGIGYNEQFF
TGTGCCAGCAGTACCATTACAGGGATAGGCTACAATGAGCAGTTCTTC
>once|NA|TRBV4-3|TRBJ2-1
CASSQDGGRYNEQFF
TGCGCCAGCAGCCAGGACGGGGGGCGGTACAATGAGCAGTTCTTC
>once|NA|TRBV30|TRBJ2-7
CAWSIGDSSYEQYF
TGTGCCTGGAGTATCGGGGATAGCTCCTACGAGCAGTACTTC
>NA|NA|TRBV6-6|TRBJ2-7
CASSFARGGALEQYF
TGTGCCAGCAGTTTCGCCCGAGGGGGGGCCTTAGAGCAGTACTTC
>NA|TRBD1|TRBV28|TRBJ1-1
CASSPGTGETTEAFF
TGTGCCAGCAGCCCGGGGACAGGGGAGACCACTGAAGCTTTCTTT
>NA|NA|TRBV28|TRBJ1-2
CASSFPNVPNYGYTF
TGTGCCAGCAGTTTTCCTAATGTCCCTAACTATGGCTACACCTTC
>NA|NA|TRBV7-9|TRBJ1-1
CASSGGGGTEAFF
TGTGCCAGCAGCGGGGGAGGGGGTACTGAAGCTTTCTTT
>NA|TRBD1|TRBV7-9|TRBJ1-1
CASSPTAGQGSTEAFF
TGTGCCAGCAGCCCCACCGCTGGACAGGGGAGCACTGAAGCTTTCTTT
>NA|NA|TRBV5-1|TRBJ2-2
CASSWTATNTGELFF
TGCGCCAGCAGCTGGACAGCTACGAACACCGGGGAGCTGTTTTTT
>NA|TRBD2|TRBV7-9|TRBJ2-1
CASSLTGGGSGEQFF
TGTGCCAGCAGCTTAACTGGCGGGGGGTCGGGTGAGCAGTTCTTC